Shown below are 3 T cell receptor beta chains from a single sample sequenced in a study of blood T cell repertoires in COVID-19. Clones were read by immunoSEQ multiplex PCR, and TCRdb kept only the in-frame ones, dropping some. The sample comprises about 480,000 clones, 88% of which are singletons, and 1.5% to 2% rests with the top ten. Material for sequencing was PBMCs or T cells enriched from blood (not recorded which). The receptors were sampled from a woman between 35 and 50 years old who had recovered from COVID-19.

The chain recombines TRBV7-2 with TRBJ1-2, with a weak D call TRBD1 (6 bases). Germline CDR1 reads SGHTA; CDR2 reads FQGNSA. Trimming took 5 bases from V and 4 from J, leaving 20 bases between them. This CDR3 is built from 16 residues. In DNA, the CDR3 is TGTGCCAGCAGCCTCCTCGGGGGGCCAAAGATCTATGGCTACACCTTC. This gives the protein CASSLLGGPKIYGYTF.

The CDR3 DNA follows: TGTGCCAGTAGTCTCCCCCCGGGGGGACAGGCGTCCTCTGGAAACACCATATATTTT. It encodes CASSLPPGGQASSGNTIYF. This chain joins TRBV19 and TRBJ1-3; 8 bases map to TRBD1. This CDR3 is built from 19 residues. Unmatched junction bases numbered 15, after V lost 5 bases and J lost 0 bases. CDR1 LNHDA and CDR2 SQIVND come from the germline V gene (reference sequence). The full variable domain, its missing parts supplied by reference TRBV19 and TRBJ1-3, is DGGITQSPKYLFRKEGQNVTLSCEQNLNHDAMYWYRQDPGQGLRLIYYSQIVNDFQKGDIAEGYSVSREKKESFPLTVTSAQKNPTAFYLCASSLPPGGQASSGNTIYFGEGSWLTVV.

The V gene is TRBV5-1, the J gene TRBJ2-6; TRBD2 is a possible D gene (5 bases). Between the trimmed V and J ends, which lost 2 bases and 0 bases, there was a span of 18 bases. This CDR3 is 19 amino acids long. Germline V gene data show CDR1 as SGHRS and CDR2 as YFSETQ. The DNA of the CDR3 is TGCGCCAGCAGCTTCGAGGAGGACCTTTTATCCTCTGGGGCCAACGTCCTGACTTTC. The encoded protein is CASSFEEDLLSSGANVLTF. Drawing the rest from reference TRBV5-1 and TRBJ2-6, the complete variable domain is KAGVTQTPRYLIKTRGQQVTLSCSPISGHRSVSWYQQTPGQGLQFLFEYFSETQRNKGNFPGRFSGRQFSNSRSEMNVSTLELGDSALYLCASSFEEDLLSSGANVLTFGAGSRLTVL.